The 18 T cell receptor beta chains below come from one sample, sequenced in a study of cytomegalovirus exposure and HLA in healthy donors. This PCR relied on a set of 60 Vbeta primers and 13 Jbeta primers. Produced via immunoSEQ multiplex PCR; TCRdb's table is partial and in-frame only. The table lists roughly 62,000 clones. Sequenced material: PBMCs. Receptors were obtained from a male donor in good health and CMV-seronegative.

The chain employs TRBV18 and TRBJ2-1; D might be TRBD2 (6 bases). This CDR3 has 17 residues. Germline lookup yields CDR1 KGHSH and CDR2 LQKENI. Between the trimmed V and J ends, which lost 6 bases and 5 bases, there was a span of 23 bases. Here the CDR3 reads CASSLGLRPKGNNEQFF. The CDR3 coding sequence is TGTGCCAGCTCCCTGGGACTTAGACCAAAGGGGAACAATGAGCAGTTCTTC.

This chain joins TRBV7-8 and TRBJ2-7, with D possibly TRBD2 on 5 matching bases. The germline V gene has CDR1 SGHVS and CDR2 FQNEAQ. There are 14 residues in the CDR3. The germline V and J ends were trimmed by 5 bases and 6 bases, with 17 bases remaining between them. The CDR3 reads CASSLPEEWGEQYF. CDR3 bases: TGTGCCAGCAGCCTTCCGGAGGAGTGGGGCGAGCAGTACTTC.

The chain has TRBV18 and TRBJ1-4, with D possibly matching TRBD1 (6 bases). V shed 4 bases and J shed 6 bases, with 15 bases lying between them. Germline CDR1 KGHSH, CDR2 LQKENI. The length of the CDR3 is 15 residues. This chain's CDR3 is CASSRGQKKYEKLFF. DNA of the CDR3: TGTGCCAGCTCACGTGGACAGAAGAAGTATGAAAAACTGTTTTTT.

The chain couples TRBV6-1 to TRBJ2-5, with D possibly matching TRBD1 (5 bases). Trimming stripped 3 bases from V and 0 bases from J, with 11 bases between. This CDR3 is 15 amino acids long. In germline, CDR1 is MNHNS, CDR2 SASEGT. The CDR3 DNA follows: TGTGCCAGCAGTGAGGACACCCCGGACCAAGAGACCCAGTACTTC. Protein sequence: CASSEDTPDQETQYF.

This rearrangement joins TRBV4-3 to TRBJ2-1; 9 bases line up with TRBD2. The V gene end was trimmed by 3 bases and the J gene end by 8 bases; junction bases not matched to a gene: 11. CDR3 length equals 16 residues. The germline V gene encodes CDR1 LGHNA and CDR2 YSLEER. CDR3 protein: CASSQGPGGGAHEQFF. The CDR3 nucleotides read TGCGCCAGCAGCCAGGGGCCGGGCGGGGGGGCACATGAGCAGTTCTTC.

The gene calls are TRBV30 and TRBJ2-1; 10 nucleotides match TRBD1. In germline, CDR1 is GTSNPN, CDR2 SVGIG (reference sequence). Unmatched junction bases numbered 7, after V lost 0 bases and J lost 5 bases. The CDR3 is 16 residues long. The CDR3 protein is CAWSVTGQGSDNEQFF. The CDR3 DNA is TGTGCCTGGAGTGTAACGGGACAGGGGTCCGACAATGAGCAGTTCTTC.

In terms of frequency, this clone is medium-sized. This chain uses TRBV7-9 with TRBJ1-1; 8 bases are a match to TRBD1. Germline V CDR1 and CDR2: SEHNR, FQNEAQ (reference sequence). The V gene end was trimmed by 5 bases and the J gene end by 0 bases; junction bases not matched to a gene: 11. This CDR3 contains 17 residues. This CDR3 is CASSPTRQGTMNTEAFF. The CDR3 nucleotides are TGTGCCAGCAGCCCGACCCGACAGGGGACTATGAACACTGAAGCTTTCTTT.

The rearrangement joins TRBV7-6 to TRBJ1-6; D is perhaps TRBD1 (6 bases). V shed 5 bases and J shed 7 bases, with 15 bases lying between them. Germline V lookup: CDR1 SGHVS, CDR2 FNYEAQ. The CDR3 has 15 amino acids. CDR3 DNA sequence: TGTGCCAGCAGCCCTCGACGGACAGCCAATTCACCCCTCCACTTT. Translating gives CASSPRRTANSPLHF.

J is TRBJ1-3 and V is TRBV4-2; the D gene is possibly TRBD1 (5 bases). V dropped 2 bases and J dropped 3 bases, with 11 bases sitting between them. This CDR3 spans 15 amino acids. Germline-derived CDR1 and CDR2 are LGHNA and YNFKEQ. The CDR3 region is CASSQMGQSGNTIYF. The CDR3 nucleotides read TGTGCCAGCAGCCAAATGGGGCAGAGTGGAAACACCATATATTTT.

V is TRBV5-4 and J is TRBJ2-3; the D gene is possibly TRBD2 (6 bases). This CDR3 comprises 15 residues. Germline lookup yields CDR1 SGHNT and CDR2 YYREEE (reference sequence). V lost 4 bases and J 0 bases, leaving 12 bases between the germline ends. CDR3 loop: CASSRGGGSTDTQYF. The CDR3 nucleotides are TGTGCCAGCAGCCGGGGAGGCGGGAGCACAGATACGCAGTATTTT.

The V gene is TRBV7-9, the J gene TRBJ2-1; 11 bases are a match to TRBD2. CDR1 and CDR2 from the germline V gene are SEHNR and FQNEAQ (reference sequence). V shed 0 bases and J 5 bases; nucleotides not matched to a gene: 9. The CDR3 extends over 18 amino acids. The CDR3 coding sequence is TGTGCCAGCAGCTTAGCGCGGTCGGGACTAGCGGACCACAATGAGCAGTTCTTC. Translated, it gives CASSLARSGLADHNEQFF.

The CDR3 spells CASSVGHAETQYF. CDR3 DNA sequence: TGTGCCAGCAGCGTTGGACACGCAGAGACCCAGTACTTC. The chain uses TRBV28 and TRBJ2-5, with D perhaps TRBD1 (5 bases). Germline values: CDR1 MDHEN, CDR2 SYDVKM. The ends were cut back, 6 bases at V and 4 bases at J, with 12 bases in the middle. This CDR3 is built from 13 residues.

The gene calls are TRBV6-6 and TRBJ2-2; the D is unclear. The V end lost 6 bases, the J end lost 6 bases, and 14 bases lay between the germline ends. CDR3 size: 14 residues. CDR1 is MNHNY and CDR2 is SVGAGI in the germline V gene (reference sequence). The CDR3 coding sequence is TGTGCCAGCAGGTATCGTGAAGAGCCCGGGGAGCTGTTTTTT. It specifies CASRYREEPGELFF.

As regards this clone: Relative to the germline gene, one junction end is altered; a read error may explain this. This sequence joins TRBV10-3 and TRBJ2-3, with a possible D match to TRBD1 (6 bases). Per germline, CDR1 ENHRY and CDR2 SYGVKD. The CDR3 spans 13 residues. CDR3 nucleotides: TGTGCCATGGGGGCAGGGGACACAGATAAGCAGTATTTT. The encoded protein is CAMGAGDTDKQYF.

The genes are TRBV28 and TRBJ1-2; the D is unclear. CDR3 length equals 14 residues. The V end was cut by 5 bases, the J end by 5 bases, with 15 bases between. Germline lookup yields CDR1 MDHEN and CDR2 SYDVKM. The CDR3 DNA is TGTGCCAGCAGTCCCCACCGGCGGGAATATGGCTACACCTTC. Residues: CASSPHRREYGYTF.

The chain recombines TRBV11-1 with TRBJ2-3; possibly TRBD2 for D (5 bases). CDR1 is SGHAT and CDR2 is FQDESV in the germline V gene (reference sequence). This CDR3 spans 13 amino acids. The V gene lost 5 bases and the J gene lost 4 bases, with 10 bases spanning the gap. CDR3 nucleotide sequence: TGTGCCAGCAGCAACCCGGGGTCAGATACGCAGTATTTT. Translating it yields CASSNPGSDTQYF.

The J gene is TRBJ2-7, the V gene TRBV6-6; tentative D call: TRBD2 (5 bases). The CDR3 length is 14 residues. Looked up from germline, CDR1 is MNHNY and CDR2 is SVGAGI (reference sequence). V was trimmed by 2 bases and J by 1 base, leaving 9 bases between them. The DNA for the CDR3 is TGTGCCAGCAGTTACGAACCGGGGTCCTACGAGCAGTACTTC. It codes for CASSYEPGSYEQYF.

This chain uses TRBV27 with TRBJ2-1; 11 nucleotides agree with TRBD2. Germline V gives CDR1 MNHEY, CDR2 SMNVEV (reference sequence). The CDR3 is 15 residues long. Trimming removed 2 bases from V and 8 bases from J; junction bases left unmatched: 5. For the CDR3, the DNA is TGTGCCAGCAGTTTAGTAGCGGGAGGGCCCTATGAGCAGTTCTTC. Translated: CASSLVAGGPYEQFF.